The 24 T cell receptor beta chains below were found in one sample sequenced in a study of blood T cell repertoires in COVID-19. Sequencing used immunoSEQ multiplex PCR; TCRdb keeps in-frame clones, though not all of them. The sample contains fewer than 400,000 clones, around 87% of which appear only once. Specimen: peripheral blood. The receptors originated from a human donor in a cohort sampled during active COVID-19.

This sequence joins TRBV6-6 and TRBJ1-6; unclear D gene. The ends were cut back, 2 bases at V and 3 bases at J, with 8 bases in the middle. The CDR3 extends over 15 amino acids. CDR1 and CDR2 (germline): MNHNY, SVGAGI (reference sequence). As DNA, the CDR3 is TGTGCCAGCAGTTACAGGGAGAACTATAATTCACCCCTCCACTTT. It codes for CASSYRENYNSPLHF.

The gene calls are TRBV10-3 and TRBJ1-5; D not certain. V dropped 10 bases and J dropped 7 bases, with 11 bases sitting between them. The CDR3 has 11 amino acids. Germline V lookup: CDR1 ENHRY, CDR2 SYGVKD. As DNA, the CDR3 is TGTGCCACCCCCCCGGGGCAGCCCCAGCATTTT. Translation: CATPPGQPQHF.

The gene calls are TRBV7-6 and TRBJ2-3; the match to TRBD2 covers 14 bases. Germline CDR1 SGHVS, CDR2 FNYEAQ. Germline trimming cut 5 bases from V and 11 bases from J; bases unmatched to any gene: 12. The CDR3 consists of 16 residues. CDR3 loop: CASSPRLAGGNKGQYF. CDR3 coding DNA: TGTGCCAGCAGCCCCCGACTAGCGGGAGGGAACAAGGGGCAGTATTTT. The full variable domain, its missing parts supplied by reference TRBV7-6 and TRBJ2-3, is GAGVSQSPRYKVTKRGQDVALRCDPISGHVSLYWYRQALGQGPEFLTYFNYEAQQDKSGLPNDRFSAERPEGSISTLTIQRTEQRDSAMYRCASSPRLAGGNKGQYFGPGTRLTVL.

The chain couples TRBV15 to TRBJ2-7; TRBD2 agrees at 11 bases. Germline V gene sequence: CDR1 LNHNV, CDR2 YYDKDF (reference sequence). The CDR3 extends over 15 amino acids. V gave up 5 bases and J gave up 2 bases; unmatched junction bases: 5. CDR3 in DNA: TGTGCCACCAGCGATACTAGCGGGAGACCCTACGAGCAGTACTTC. Translated, it gives CATSDTSGRPYEQYF. Combining the CDR3 with reference TRBV15 and TRBJ2-7 gives the whole variable domain DAMVIQNPRYQVTQFGKPVTLSCSQTLNHNVMYWYQQKSSQAPKLLFHYYDKDFNNEADTPDNFQSRRPNTSFCFLDIRSPGLGDTAMYLCATSDTSGRPYEQYFGPGTRLTVT.

V and J are TRBV6-5 and TRBJ2-1; TRBD2 agrees at 14 bases. The CDR3 runs 15 residues. Per the germline V gene, CDR1 is MNHEY and CDR2 is SVGAGI. V was pared by 7 bases and J by 4 bases, with 3 bases of the junction left unmatched. The CDR3 is CASMTSGGGYNEQFF. For the CDR3, the DNA is TGTGCCAGCATGACTAGCGGGGGGGGTTACAATGAGCAGTTCTTC.

The sample holds one count of this clone. In DNA, the CDR3 is TGTGCCAGCAGTGGACGCAGGGCGGATGGAAACACCATATATTTT. Amino acid sequence: CASSGRRADGNTIYF. The chain recombines TRBV2 with TRBJ1-3, with D possibly being TRBD1 (5 bases). Trimming cost V 4 bases and J 3 bases, with 13 bases left between them. Per germline, CDR1 SNHLY and CDR2 FYNNEI. This CDR3 has 15 amino acids.

The CDR3 reads CASSETDGTYEQYF. CDR3 DNA sequence: TGTGCCAGCAGTGAGACTGACGGTACCTACGAGCAGTACTTC. The rearrangement joins TRBV6-1 to TRBJ2-7, with D uncertain. The CDR3 totals 14 residues. Looked up from germline, CDR1 is MNHNS and CDR2 is SASEGT. V lost 3 bases to trimming and J lost 2 bases, with 11 bases between them.

This clone has just a few counts. CDR3 residues: CASSMTSSYEQYF. The CDR3 DNA is TGTGCCAGTAGCATGACTAGTTCCTACGAGCAGTACTTC. The rearrangement links TRBV19 to TRBJ2-7, with D possibly being TRBD2 (6 bases). The CDR3 spans 13 residues. The germline CDR1 and CDR2 sequences are LNHDA and SQIVND (reference sequence). V was pared by 6 bases and J by 1 base, with 10 bases between.

The chain joins TRBV27 to TRBJ2-1; TRBD2 agrees at 9 bases. Germline loops: CDR1 MNHEY, CDR2 SMNVEV (reference sequence). V gave up 6 bases and J gave up 2 bases; unmatched junction bases: 8. The CDR3 is 16 residues long. CDR3 sequence reads: CASSRREGLPYNEQFF. As DNA, the CDR3 is TGTGCCAGCAGCCGGCGGGAGGGCCTACCCTACAATGAGCAGTTCTTC.

The chain joins TRBV6-5 to TRBJ2-3; D perhaps matches TRBD1 (6 bases). Germline CDR1 and CDR2: MNHEY and SVGAGI. This CDR3 spans 11 amino acids. V gave up 7 bases and J gave up 5 bases, with 7 bases separating them. The CDR3 loop is CASIQGDTQYF. In DNA, the CDR3 is TGTGCCAGCATACAGGGAGATACGCAGTATTTT.

V is TRBV19 and J is TRBJ2-2; 7 bases align to TRBD2. The germline CDR1 and CDR2 sequences are LNHDA and SQIVND (reference sequence). With V trimmed by 3 bases and J by 5 bases, 3 bases remained unmatched. This CDR3 has 14 amino acids. CDR3 protein: CASSILSGTGELFF. In DNA, the CDR3 is TGTGCCAGTAGTATCCTTAGCGGGACCGGGGAGCTGTTTTTT.

V usage is TRBV6-5 and J usage is TRBJ2-7; 8 bases are shared with TRBD1. CDR1 is MNHEY and CDR2 is SVGAGI in the germline V gene. This CDR3 has 13 amino acids. J lost 3 bases, V lost 8 bases, and 6 bases had no gene match. Here the CDR3 reads CASSGDRGYEQYF. As DNA, the CDR3 is TGTGCCAGCTCGGGCGACAGGGGCTACGAGCAGTACTTC.

This clone showed up just once. V is TRBV3-1 (or the pseudogene TRBV3-2) and J is TRBJ2-7, with 8 bases fitting TRBD2. The CDR3 runs 13 residues. J gave up 9 bases and V 2 bases, and 6 bases lay outside the gene matches. The germline gives CDR1 LGHDT, CDR2 YNNKEL (reference sequence). CDR3: CASSQLAGGGQYF. For the CDR3, the DNA is TGTGCCAGCAGCCAACTGGCGGGGGGAGGGCAGTACTTC.

This clone was counted once. The chain recombines TRBV6-1 with TRBJ2-1; D gene ambiguous. Per germline, CDR1 MNHNS and CDR2 SASEGT. Trimming removed 2 bases at V and 9 bases at J, with 11 bases between. The CDR3 is made up of 13 amino acids. The CDR3, as DNA: TGTGCCAGCAGTGAACCAGGTTACGGTGAGCAGTTCTTC. Its protein is CASSEPGYGEQFF.

In this sample, this clone turned up once. This sequence joins TRBV7-2 and TRBJ2-3; TRBD2 matches at 9 bases. The CDR3 consists of 15 residues. In germline, CDR1 is SGHTA, CDR2 FQGNSA. Trimming cost V 2 bases and J 6 bases; bases outside gene matches: 6. CDR3 protein: CASSLRAGGLDTQYF. As DNA, the CDR3 is TGTGCCAGCAGCTTAAGGGCGGGAGGGCTTGATACGCAGTATTTT.

The rearrangement uses TRBV27 and TRBJ2-4; TRBD1 aligns across 8 bases. The V and J ends lost 11 bases and 2 bases, in that order; junction bases with no gene match: 5. From germline, CDR1 is MNHEY and CDR2 SMNVEV (reference sequence). The CDR3 totals 13 residues. The CDR3 sequence: CAVHRGSKNIQYF. The CDR3 nucleotides read TGTGCCGTGCACAGGGGGTCCAAAAACATTCAGTACTTC.

As to this clone: Within the sample, other DNA sequences also encode this same CDR3. This chain joins TRBV7-9 and TRBJ2-5; TRBD1 matches 8 bases. V was clipped by 0 bases and J by 5 bases; unmatched bases: 5. The CDR3 spans 15 residues. CDR1 and CDR2 (germline): SEHNR, FQNEAQ (reference sequence). The CDR3 sequence: CASSLAQGARETQYF. The DNA for the CDR3 is TGTGCCAGCAGCTTAGCTCAGGGGGCGCGTGAGACCCAGTACTTC.

The chain links TRBV3-1 (or the pseudogene TRBV3-2) to TRBJ1-1; D uncertain. The CDR3 runs 14 residues. Germline V gene data show CDR1 as LGHDT and CDR2 as YNNKEL (reference sequence). V lost 1 base and J lost 1, with 7 bases in between. CDR3 sequence: CASSQGAPNTEAFF. CDR3 in DNA: TGTGCCAGCAGCCAAGGGGCACCGAACACTGAAGCTTTCTTT.

The J gene is TRBJ2-7, the V gene TRBV28; 9 nucleotides agree with TRBD1. CDR1 is MDHEN and CDR2 is SYDVKM in the germline V gene. CDR3 length equals 16 residues. V lost 5 bases and J lost 2; bases outside the gene matches: 10. CDR3 coding DNA: TGTGCCAGCAGTAGCTCCGGGACAGGGTCGCCCTACGAGCAGTACTTC. Residues: CASSSSGTGSPYEQYF.

This sequence joins TRBV6-5 and TRBJ1-1; D not resolved. The CDR3 runs 14 residues. Trimming pared 7 bases from V and 3 bases from J, leaving 15 bases between. Germline CDR1 is MNHEY and CDR2 is SVGAGI. The chain's CDR3 is CASNYFTEDTEAFF. The CDR3 DNA sequence: TGTGCCAGCAATTATTTCACCGAGGACACTGAAGCTTTCTTT.

The V call is TRBV19, the J call TRBJ1-5; D unresolved. Trimming shortened V by 5 bases and J by 4 bases, and 15 bases separated the two germline ends. This CDR3 has 15 residues. From germline, CDR1 is LNHDA and CDR2 SQIVND (reference sequence). CDR3 sequence (DNA): TGTGCCAGTAGTCAAAACACTGGAGCTAATCAGCCCCAGCATTTT. Translated: CASSQNTGANQPQHF. The entire variable domain, with the rest obtained from reference TRBV19 and TRBJ1-5, is as follows: DGGITQSPKYLFRKEGQNVTLSCEQNLNHDAMYWYRQDPGQGLRLIYYSQIVNDFQKGDIAEGYSVSREKKESFPLTVTSAQKNPTAFYLCASSQNTGANQPQHFGDGTRLSIL.

J is TRBJ1-3 and V is TRBV18; D uncertain. Germline CDR1 reads KGHSH; CDR2 reads LQKENI. Between the trimmed V and J ends, which lost 3 bases and 0 bases, there was a span of 12 bases. The CDR3 extends over 16 amino acids. DNA for the CDR3: TGTGCCAGCTCACCGCGGAAGGAATTCTCTGGAAACACCATATATTTT. Amino acid sequence: CASSPRKEFSGNTIYF.

The J gene is TRBJ2-7, the V gene TRBV4-1; TRBD2 matches 8 bases. With V trimmed by 4 bases and J by 0 bases, 8 bases remained unmatched. CDR1 and CDR2 (germline): MGHRA, YSYEKL. CDR3 length: 16 residues. CDR3 bases: TGCGCCAGCAGCCTGTCTGAGCGGGAGACCTCCTACGAGCAGTACTTC. This gives the protein CASSLSERETSYEQYF.

This rearrangement joins TRBV27 to TRBJ2-1; TRBD2 might be the D (5 bases). V lost 4 bases and J lost 0, with 16 bases in between. CDR3 length: 17 amino acids. Germline V gene data show CDR1 as MNHEY and CDR2 as SMNVEV (reference sequence). The CDR3 is CASSSLFMGSSYNEQFF. The CDR3 DNA reads as TGTGCCAGCAGTTCCCTCTTTATGGGGAGCTCCTACAATGAGCAGTTCTTC.